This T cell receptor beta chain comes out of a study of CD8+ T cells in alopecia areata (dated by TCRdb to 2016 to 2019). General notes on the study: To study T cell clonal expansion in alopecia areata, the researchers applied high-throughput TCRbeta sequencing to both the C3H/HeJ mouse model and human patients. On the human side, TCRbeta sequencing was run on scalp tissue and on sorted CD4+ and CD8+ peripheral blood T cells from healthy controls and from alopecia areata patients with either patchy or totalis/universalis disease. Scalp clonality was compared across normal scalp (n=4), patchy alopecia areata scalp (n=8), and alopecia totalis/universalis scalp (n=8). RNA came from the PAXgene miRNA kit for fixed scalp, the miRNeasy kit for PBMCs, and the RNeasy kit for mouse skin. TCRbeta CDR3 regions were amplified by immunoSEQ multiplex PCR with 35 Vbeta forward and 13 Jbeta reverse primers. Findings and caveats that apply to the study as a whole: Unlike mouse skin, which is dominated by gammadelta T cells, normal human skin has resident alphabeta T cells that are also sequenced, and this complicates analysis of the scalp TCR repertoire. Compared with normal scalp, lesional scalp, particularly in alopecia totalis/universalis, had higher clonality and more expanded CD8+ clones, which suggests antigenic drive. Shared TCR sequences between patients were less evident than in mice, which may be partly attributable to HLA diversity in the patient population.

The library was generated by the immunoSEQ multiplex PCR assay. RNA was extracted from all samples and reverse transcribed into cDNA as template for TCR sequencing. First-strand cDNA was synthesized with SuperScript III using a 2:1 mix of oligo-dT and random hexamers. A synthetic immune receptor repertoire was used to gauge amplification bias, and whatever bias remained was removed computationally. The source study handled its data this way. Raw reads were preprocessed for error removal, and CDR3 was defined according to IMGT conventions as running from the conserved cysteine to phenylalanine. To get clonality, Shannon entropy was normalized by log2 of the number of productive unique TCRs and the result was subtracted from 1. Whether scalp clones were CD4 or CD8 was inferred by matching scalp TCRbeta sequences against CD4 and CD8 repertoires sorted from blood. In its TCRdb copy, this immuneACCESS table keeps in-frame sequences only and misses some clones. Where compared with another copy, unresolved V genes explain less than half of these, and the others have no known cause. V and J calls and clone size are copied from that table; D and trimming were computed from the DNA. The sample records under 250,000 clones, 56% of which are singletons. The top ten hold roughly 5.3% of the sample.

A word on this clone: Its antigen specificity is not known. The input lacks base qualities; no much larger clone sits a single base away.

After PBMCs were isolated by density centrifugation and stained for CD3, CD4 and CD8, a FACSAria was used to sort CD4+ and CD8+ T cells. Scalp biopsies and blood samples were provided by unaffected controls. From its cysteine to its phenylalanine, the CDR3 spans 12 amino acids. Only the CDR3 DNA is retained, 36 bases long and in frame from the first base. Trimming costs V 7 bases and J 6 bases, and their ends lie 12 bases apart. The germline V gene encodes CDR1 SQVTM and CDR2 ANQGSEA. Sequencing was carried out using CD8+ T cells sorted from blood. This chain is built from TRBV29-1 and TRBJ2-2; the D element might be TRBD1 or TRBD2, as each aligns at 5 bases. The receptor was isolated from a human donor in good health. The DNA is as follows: TGCAGCGCCCCTGGGGGAGCCGGGGAGCTGTTTTTT. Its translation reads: CSAPGGAGELFF.